A single sample gave rise to the 5 T cell receptor beta chains below, sequenced in a study of PD-L1 blockade in urothelial cancer. Here immunoSEQ multiplex PCR was the method, and the copy in TCRdb shows in-frame clones only, minus some. In the table there are about 39,000 clones, approximately 90% of which are singletons. This material consisted of PBMCs, taken around atezolizumab (anti-PD-L1) treatment. These receptors were taken from a man between 60 and 70 years old with urothelial cancer.

The gene calls are TRBV11-3 and TRBJ2-7, with D perhaps matching TRBD1 (5 bases). Per germline, CDR1 SGHNT and CDR2 YENEEA. The V end lost 1 base, the J end lost 6 bases, and 16 bases lay between the germline ends. The CDR3 totals 15 residues. The CDR3 DNA is TGTGCCAGCAGCTTAGTGGGTCAGGGTGAAGGCGAGCAGTACTTC. Its protein is CASSLVGQGEGEQYF.

The rearrangement joins TRBV29-1 to TRBJ1-4; possible D gene TRBD1, 6 bases. The CDR3 has 13 amino acids. V was clipped by 4 bases and J by 3 bases, with 9 bases between them. The germline gives CDR1 SQVTM, CDR2 ANQGSEA. The CDR3 DNA follows: TGCAGCGTTGGCAGGGGAGCTAATGAAAAACTGTTTTTT. Translation: CSVGRGANEKLFF.

The chain links TRBV5-4 to TRBJ1-6, with 8 bases fitting TRBD1. With 4 bases clipped from V and 9 bases from J, the junction kept 9 bases outside the gene matches. The germline gives CDR1 SGHNT, CDR2 YYREEE (reference sequence). The CDR3 has 15 residues. CDR3: CASSIQDRAGSPLHF. The CDR3 DNA is TGTGCCAGCAGCATCCAGGACAGGGCGGGTTCACCCCTCCACTTT.

The chain employs TRBV6-5 and TRBJ2-7, with TRBD1 matching over 11 bases. The trim removed 6 bases at V and 1 base at J, leaving 5 bases unmatched. The germline V gene encodes CDR1 MNHEY and CDR2 SVGAGI. The CDR3 spans 15 residues. CDR3 in amino acids: CASRFGTGGSYEQYF. The CDR3 DNA is TGTGCCAGCAGGTTCGGGACAGGGGGTTCCTACGAGCAGTACTTC.

The count of this clone is one. The J gene is TRBJ2-3, the V gene TRBV5-1, with 7 nucleotides matching TRBD2. The CDR3 runs 16 residues. CDR1 and CDR2 from the germline V gene are SGHRS and YFSETQ. The trim removed 4 bases at V and 0 bases at J, leaving 8 bases unmatched. CDR3 nucleotides: TGCGCCAGCAGCCCACAAGGGGAGGGAAGCACAGATACGCAGTATTTT. This codes for CASSPQGEGSTDTQYF.